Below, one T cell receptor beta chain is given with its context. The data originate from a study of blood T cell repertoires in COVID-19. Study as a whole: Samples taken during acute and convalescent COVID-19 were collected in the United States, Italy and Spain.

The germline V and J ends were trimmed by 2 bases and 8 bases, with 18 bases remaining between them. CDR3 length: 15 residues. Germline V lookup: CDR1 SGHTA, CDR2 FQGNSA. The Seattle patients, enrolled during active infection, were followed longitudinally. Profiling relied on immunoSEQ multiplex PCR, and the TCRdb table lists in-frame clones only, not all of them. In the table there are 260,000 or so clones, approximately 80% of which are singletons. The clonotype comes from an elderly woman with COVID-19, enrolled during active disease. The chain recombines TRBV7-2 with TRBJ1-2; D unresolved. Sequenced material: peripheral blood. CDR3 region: CASSLTGRITGGYTF. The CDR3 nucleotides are TGTGCCAGCAGCTTAACCGGGCGGATAACGGGGGGCTACACCTTC. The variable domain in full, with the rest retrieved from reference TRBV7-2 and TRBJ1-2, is GAGVSQSPSNKVTEKGKDVELRCDPISGHTALYWYRQSLGQGLEFLIYFQGNSAPDKSGLPSDRFSAERTGGSVSTLTIQRTQQEDSAVYLCASSLTGRITGGYTFGSGTRLTVV.